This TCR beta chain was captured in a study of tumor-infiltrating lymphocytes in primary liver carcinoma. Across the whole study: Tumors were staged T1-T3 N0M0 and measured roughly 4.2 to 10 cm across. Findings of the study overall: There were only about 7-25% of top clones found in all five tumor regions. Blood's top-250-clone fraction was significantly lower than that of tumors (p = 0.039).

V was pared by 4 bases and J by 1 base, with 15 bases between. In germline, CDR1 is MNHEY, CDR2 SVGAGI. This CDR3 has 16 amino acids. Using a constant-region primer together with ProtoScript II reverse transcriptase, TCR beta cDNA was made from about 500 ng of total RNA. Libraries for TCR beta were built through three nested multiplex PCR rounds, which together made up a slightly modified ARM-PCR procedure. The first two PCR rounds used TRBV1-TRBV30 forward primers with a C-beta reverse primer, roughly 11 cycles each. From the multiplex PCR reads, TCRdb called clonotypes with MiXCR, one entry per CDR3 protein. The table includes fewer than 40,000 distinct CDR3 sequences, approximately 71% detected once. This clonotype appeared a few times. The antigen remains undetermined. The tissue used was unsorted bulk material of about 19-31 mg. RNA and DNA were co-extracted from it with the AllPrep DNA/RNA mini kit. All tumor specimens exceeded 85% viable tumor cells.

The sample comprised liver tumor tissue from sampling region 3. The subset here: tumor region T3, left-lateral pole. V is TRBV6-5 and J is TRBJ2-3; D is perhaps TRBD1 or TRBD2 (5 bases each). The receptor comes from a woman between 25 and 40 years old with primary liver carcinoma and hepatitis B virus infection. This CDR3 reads CASSSTVGVGTDTQYF. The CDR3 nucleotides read TGTGCCAGCAGTTCCACAGTGGGGGTGGGCACAGATACGCAGTATTTT.